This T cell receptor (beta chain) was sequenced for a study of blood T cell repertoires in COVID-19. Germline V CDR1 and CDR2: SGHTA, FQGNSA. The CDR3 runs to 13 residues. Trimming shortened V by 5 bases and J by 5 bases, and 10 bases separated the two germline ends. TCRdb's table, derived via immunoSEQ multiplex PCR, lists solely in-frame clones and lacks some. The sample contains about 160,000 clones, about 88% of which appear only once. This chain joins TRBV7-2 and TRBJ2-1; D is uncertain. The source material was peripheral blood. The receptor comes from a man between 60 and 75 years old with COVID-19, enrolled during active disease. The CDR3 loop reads CASSARQDNEQFF. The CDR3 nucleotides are TGTGCCAGCAGCGCAAGACAAGACAATGAGCAGTTCTTC.